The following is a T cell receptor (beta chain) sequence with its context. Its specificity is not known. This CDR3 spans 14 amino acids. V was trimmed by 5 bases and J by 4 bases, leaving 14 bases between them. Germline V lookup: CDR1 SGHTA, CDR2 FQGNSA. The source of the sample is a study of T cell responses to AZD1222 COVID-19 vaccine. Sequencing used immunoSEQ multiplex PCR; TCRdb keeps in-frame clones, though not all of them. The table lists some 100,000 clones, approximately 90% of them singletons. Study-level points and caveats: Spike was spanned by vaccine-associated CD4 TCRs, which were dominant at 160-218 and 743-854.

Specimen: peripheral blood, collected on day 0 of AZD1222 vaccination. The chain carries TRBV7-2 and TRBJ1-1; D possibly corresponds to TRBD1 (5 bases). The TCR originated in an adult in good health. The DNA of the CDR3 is TGTGCCAGCAGCCGGCAGGGATGGGGCACTGAAGCTTTCTTT. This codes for CASSRQGWGTEAFF.